The 5 T cell receptor beta chains presented below share a single source sample, sequenced in a study of T cell repertoires in cytomegalovirus infection. The antigens of these receptors remain unknown. Each CDR3 protein is one row after TCRdb ran MiXCR on the reads. The profile shows about 740,000 distinct CDR3 sequences, around 31% of them singletons. The specimen comprised cultured PBMCs, sampled from culture after CMV antigen stimulation. These receptors all come from a human donor in good health (CMV status not recorded). Some clones in this sample may be carry-over from other donors' samples.

CDR3 region: CASSRRPLDSTDTQYF. DNA for the CDR3: TGTGCCAGCAGCCGGAGGCCTCTAGACAGCACAGATACGCAGTATTTT. V usage is TRBV7-2 and J usage is TRBJ2-3; D perhaps matches TRBD2 (5 bases). The CDR3 runs to 16 residues. Trimming pared 5 bases from V and 0 bases from J, leaving 15 bases between. Germline CDR1 reads SGHTA; CDR2 reads FQGNSA.

Only a few counts were recorded for this clonotype. The gene calls are TRBV7-2 and TRBJ2-2; D gene unclear. V was clipped by 5 bases and J by 3 bases, with 13 bases between them. The CDR3 sequence is 15 residues long. The germline V gene encodes CDR1 SGHTA and CDR2 FQGNSA. CDR3 nucleotides: TGTGCCAGCAGCCTCGCCCACTGGGACACCGGGGAGCTGTTTTTT. Encoded protein: CASSLAHWDTGELFF.

This clonotype turned up a few times. One junction end disagrees with the germline gene, perhaps due to a read error. The chain combines TRBV20-1 with TRBJ2-3; TRBD2 matches 14 bases. In germline, CDR1 is DFQATT, CDR2 SNEGSKA (reference sequence). The CDR3 is 18 amino acids. CDR3 DNA: TGCAGTACTAGGGGCCCCGGGACTAGCGGGGGCCGCACAGATACGCAGTATTTT. It translates to CSTRGPGTSGGRTDTQYF.

This clonotype has only a few counts. The V call is TRBV19, the J call TRBJ2-7; 8 bases line up with TRBD2. Germline loops: CDR1 LNHDA, CDR2 SQIVND (reference sequence). Germline trimming cut 6 bases from V and 7 bases from J; bases unmatched to any gene: 14. The CDR3 sequence is 15 residues long. The chain's CDR3 is CASRPSGGPAWEQYF. The CDR3 DNA reads as TGTGCCAGTAGGCCGAGCGGGGGTCCCGCCTGGGAGCAGTACTTC. Variable domain in full (rest from reference TRBV19 and TRBJ2-7): DGGITQSPKYLFRKEGQNVTLSCEQNLNHDAMYWYRQDPGQGLRLIYYSQIVNDFQKGDIAEGYSVSREKKESFPLTVTSAQKNPTAFYLCASRPSGGPAWEQYFGPGTRLTVT.

There are a few counts of this clonotype. The chain has TRBV6-1 and TRBJ2-3; no clear D gene. The V gene lost 6 bases and the J gene lost 4 bases, with 20 bases spanning the gap. This CDR3 is built from 16 residues. Germline lookup yields CDR1 MNHNS and CDR2 SASEGT. The CDR3 protein is CASSRFGLDVSDTQYF. The CDR3 DNA reads TGTGCCAGCAGCCGGTTTGGTCTAGACGTCTCAGATACGCAGTATTTT.